This T cell receptor beta chain was captured by sequencing in a study of identical twins. Trimming pared 5 bases from V and 4 bases from J, leaving 16 bases between. The germline gives CDR1 KGHDR, CDR2 SFDVKD. This CDR3 has 15 residues. This clonotype was recorded at least ten times. Antigen specificity is unknown. One entry per CDR3 protein results from TCRdb running MiXCR on the 5' RACE reads. The repertoire has about 530,000 distinct CDR3 sequences, 20% to 25% of them found once; the top ten carry roughly 0.5%. Study results and caveats: Out-of-frame alpha sequences common to twins were enriched for low generation probability. Its conclusions, products of cross-sectional statistical analysis, did not come from following the same donors.

The sample was also reused in another study, on yellow fever vaccine responses in identical twins. As reported in that work: Twins reportedly mounted vaccine T cell responses that seemed partly convergent, partly personalized.

V is TRBV24-1 and J is TRBJ2-5, with D perhaps matching TRBD2 (6 bases). This sequence was found in a woman under 30 in good health. Sequencing input: CD4+ T cells sorted from blood. In DNA, the CDR3 is TGTGCCACCAGTGGTGGTAGCGGAGGCATAGAGACCCAGTACTTC. Protein: CATSGGSGGIETQYF.